This T cell receptor (beta chain) was profiled in a study of radiotherapy plus CTLA-4 blockade in lung cancer listed by TCRdb under 2018. Context from the whole study: Among enrolled patients, roughly 20% had an objective response and 31% reached disease control.

Summary of the overall study and its limitations: The strongest predictors of response, as reported, were early dynamic changes in blood T cell clones along with a rise in serum interferon-beta after radiation. After treatment with radiotherapy and ipilimumab, TCR clones that originated in tumors expanded in peripheral blood.

Regarding this clone: There is no known antigen for this receptor. Nothing much larger sits one base from this clone, and base qualities are not available.

V is cut by 6 bases and J by 5 bases, and the space between the germline ends is 14 bases. The CDR3 numbers 13 residues from cysteine through phenylalanine. The sequence is cut down to CDR3 DNA, 39 bases in frame from base 1. The germline V gene supplies CDR1 SGHRS and CDR2 YFSETQ. The library came from the immunoSEQ multiplex PCR assay. As stored in TCRdb, this immuneACCESS dataset retains in-frame rearrangements with V and J assigned. A fraction of the clones does not appear; measured against another copy, unresolved V genes explain less than half of the discrepancy, and the remainder lacks a known reason. This sample gives around 30,000 clones in total; approximately 70% of them show up just once. The ten largest clones add up to more than 3.5% of the sample. Focal radiation therapy combined with CTLA-4 blockade (ipilimumab) was tested in patients with chemo-refractory metastatic non-small-cell lung cancer.

Here the chain combines TRBV5-1 and TRBJ1-1, with the D gene not confidently named. The sequence derives from a human donor with non-small cell lung cancer who had stable disease on radiotherapy plus ipilimumab. The specimen was peripheral blood, collected from a patient treated with radiotherapy plus ipilimumab. The CDR3 protein: CASTDLVGTEAFF. The DNA sequence is given as TGCGCCAGCACCGACTTGGTAGGGACTGAAGCTTTCTTT.